The 2 T cell receptor beta chains reported below all come from one sample, sequenced in a study of early T cells in non-severe SARS-CoV-2 infection. Each CDR3 protein gets one entry after TCRdb re-called the 5' RACE reads with MiXCR. This sample has tens of thousands of distinct CDR3 sequences, with around 11% found just once. The material sequenced was whole blood, taken at baseline. The receptor set was obtained from an adult who was a healthcare worker with PCR-confirmed SARS-CoV-2 infection or an uninfected control (not recorded which).

This clonotype was counted only a few times. The chain links TRBV4-2 to TRBJ2-2, with D perhaps assigned TRBD1 or TRBD2 (5 bases each). The CDR3 is 14 amino acids. The V end lost 1 base, the J end lost 8 bases, and 11 bases lay between the germline ends. Germline V CDR1 and CDR2: LGHNA, YNFKEQ. The DNA of the CDR3 is TGTGCCAGCAGCCAAGGAAGGGGACGGGGGGAGCTGTTTTTT. Amino acids: CASSQGRGRGELFF.

The sample holds a few counts of this clonotype. This rearrangement joins TRBV9 to TRBJ2-2, with a possible D match to TRBD1 (5 bases). In germline, CDR1 is SGDLS, CDR2 YYNGEE. This CDR3 spans 16 amino acids. Trimming cost V 4 bases and J 0 bases, with 13 bases left between them. CDR3 residues: CASSPRRQTNTGELFF. CDR3 DNA: TGTGCCAGCAGCCCCCGAAGACAGACGAACACCGGGGAGCTGTTTTTT.